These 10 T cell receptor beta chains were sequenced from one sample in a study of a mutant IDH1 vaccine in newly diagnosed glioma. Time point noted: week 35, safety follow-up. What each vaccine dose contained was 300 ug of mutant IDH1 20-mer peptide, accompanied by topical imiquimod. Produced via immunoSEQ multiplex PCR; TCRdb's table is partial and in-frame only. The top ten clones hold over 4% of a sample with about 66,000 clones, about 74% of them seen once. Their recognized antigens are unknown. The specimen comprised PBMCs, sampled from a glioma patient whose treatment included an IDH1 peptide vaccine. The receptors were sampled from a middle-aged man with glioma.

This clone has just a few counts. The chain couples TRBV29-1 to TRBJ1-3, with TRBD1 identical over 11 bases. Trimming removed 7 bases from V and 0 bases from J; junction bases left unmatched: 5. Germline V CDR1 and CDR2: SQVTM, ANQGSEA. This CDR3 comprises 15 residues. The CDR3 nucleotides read TGCAGCGCAAGGACAGGGGGCGTCTCTGGAAACACCATATATTTT. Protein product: CSARTGGVSGNTIYF. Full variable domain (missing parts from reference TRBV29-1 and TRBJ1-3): SAVISQKPSRDICQRGTSLTIQCQVDSQVTMMFWYRQQPGQSLTLIATANQGSEATYESGFVIDKFPISRPNLTFSTLTVSNMSPEDSSIYLCSARTGGVSGNTIYFGEGSWLTVV.

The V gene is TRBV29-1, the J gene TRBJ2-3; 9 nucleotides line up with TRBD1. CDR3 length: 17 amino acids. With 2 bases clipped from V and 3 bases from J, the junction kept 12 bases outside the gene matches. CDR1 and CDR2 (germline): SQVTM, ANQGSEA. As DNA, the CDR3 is TGCAGCGTTGAAACAGCCGGGACAGGGAAAAGGACAGATACGCAGTATTTT. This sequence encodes CSVETAGTGKRTDTQYF.

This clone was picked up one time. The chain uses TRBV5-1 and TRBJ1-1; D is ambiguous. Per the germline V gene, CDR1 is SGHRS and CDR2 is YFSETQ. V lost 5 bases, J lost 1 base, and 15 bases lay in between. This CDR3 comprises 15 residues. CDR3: CASSSERDANTEAFF. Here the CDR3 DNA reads TGCGCCAGCAGTTCCGAACGGGATGCGAACACTGAAGCTTTCTTT.

The CDR3 nucleotides read TGTGCCAGCAGCTTAAAATGGCCGGAGAGGGGAGACATAGGAAACACCATATATTTT. Its protein is CASSLKWPERGDIGNTIYF. The V call is TRBV11-2, the J call TRBJ1-3, with D possibly TRBD1 on 5 matching bases. V lost 2 bases to trimming and J lost 4 bases, with 24 bases between them. CDR1 and CDR2 (germline): SGHAT, FQNNGV. The CDR3 loop spans 19 amino acids.

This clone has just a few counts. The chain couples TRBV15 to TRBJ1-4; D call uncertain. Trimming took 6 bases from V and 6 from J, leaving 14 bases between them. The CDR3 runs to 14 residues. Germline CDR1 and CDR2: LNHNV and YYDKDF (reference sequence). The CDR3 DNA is TGTGCCACCAGTCGTGACCGTGGGGATGAAAAACTGTTTTTT. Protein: CATSRDRGDEKLFF.

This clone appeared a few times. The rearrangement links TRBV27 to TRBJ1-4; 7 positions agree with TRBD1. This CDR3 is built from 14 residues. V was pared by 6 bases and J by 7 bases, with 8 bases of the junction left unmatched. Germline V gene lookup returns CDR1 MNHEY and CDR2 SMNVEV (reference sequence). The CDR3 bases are TGTGCCAGCAGGGTTGACAGGGTCGCTGAAAAACTGTTTTTT. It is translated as CASRVDRVAEKLFF.

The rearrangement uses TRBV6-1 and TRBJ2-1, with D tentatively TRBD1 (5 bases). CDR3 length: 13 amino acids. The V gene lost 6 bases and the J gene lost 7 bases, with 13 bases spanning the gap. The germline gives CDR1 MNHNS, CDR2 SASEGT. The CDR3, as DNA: TGTGCCAGCAGGGCAGCAGGGTTAAATGAGCAGTTCTTC. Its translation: CASRAAGLNEQFF.

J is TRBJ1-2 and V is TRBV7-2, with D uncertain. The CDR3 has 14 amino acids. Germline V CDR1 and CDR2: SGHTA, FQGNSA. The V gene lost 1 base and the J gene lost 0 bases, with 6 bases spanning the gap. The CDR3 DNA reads TGTGCCAGCAGCTTAGACAGCTCTAACTATGGCTACACCTTC. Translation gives CASSLDSSNYGYTF.

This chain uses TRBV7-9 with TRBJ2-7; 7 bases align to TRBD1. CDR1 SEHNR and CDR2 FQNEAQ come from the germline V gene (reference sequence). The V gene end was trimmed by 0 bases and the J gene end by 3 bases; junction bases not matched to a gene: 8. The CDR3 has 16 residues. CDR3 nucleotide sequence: TGTGCCAGCAGCTTAGCGAAGACAGGGATACTCTACGAGCAGTACTTC. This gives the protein CASSLAKTGILYEQYF.

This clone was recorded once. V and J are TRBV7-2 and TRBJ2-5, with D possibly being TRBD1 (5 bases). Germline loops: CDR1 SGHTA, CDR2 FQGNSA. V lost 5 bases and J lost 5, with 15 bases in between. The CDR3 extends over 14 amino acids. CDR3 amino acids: CASSLGSWGETQYF. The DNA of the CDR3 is TGTGCCAGCAGCCTAGGCTCCTGGGGCGAGACCCAGTACTTC.